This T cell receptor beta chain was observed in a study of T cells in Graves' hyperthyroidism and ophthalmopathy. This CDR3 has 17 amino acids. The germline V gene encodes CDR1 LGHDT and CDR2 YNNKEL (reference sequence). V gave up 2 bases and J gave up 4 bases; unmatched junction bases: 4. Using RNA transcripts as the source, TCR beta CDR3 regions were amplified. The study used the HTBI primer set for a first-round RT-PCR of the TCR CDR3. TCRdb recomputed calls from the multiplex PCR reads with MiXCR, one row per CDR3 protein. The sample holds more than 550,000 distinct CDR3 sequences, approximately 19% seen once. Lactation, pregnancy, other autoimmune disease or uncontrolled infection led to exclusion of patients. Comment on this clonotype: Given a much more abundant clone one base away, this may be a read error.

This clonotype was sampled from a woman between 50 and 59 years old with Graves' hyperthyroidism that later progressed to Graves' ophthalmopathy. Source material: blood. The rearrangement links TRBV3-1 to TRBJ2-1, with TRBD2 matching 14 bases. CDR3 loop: CASSQPGTSGGYNEQFF. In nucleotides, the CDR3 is TGTGCCAGCAGCCAACCTGGGACTAGCGGGGGTTACAATGAGCAGTTCTTC.